This T cell receptor (beta chain) was sequenced for a study of blood T cell repertoires in COVID-19. The wider study: Acute and convalescent COVID-19 specimens originated in the United States, Italy and Spain.

Germline assignment: CDR1 SGDLS and CDR2 YYNGEE. CDR3 length equals 13 residues. V was pared by 4 bases and J by 8 bases, with 7 bases of the junction left unmatched. As handled by the study authors: Reference gene primer amplification gave nucleated cell count estimates. TCRdb keeps only in-frame clones here, not all; method: immunoSEQ multiplex PCR. V and J calls and clone size are as listed in that table; D and trimming were resolved from the DNA. This sample has some 350,000 clones, with 75% to 90% found just once. The receptor's source is a man aged 25-45 years who had recovered from COVID-19. The chain is built from TRBV9 and TRBJ1-2; 8 nucleotides agree with TRBD1. The source material was PBMCs or T cells enriched from blood (not recorded which). The CDR3 loop is CASSPQQGVGYTF. The CDR3 DNA follows: TGTGCCAGCAGCCCCCAACAGGGGGTCGGCTACACCTTC.